The sequence of this T cell receptor beta chain was determined in a study of blood T cells in healthy people across ages. A second 7 to 11 cycle PCR used barcoded and J-beta primers. A single record per CDR3 protein comes from TCRdb applying MiXCR to the 5' RACE reads. The sample lists about 510,000 distinct CDR3 sequences, about 26% occurring once. This CDR3 comprises 14 residues. Germline V gene lookup returns CDR1 MNHNY and CDR2 SVGAGI (reference sequence). The trim removed 9 bases at V and 0 bases at J, leaving 7 bases unmatched. The sample was also linked to a second study, of T cells of mothers and their children.

Sequencing was carried out using blood. The TCR comes from a boy aged 2 to 10 in good health. The rearrangement links TRBV6-6 to TRBJ2-7; 8 bases agree with TRBD2. CDR3 sequence: CASKSGTSSYEQYF. The CDR3 DNA reads as TGTGCCAGTAAATCCGGGACTAGCTCCTACGAGCAGTACTTC.